This T cell receptor (beta chain) was captured in a study of blood T cell repertoires in COVID-19. At the level of the study: The United States, Italy and Spain were the sources of the acute and convalescent COVID-19 samples. The analysed material was cDNA or gDNA that came from T cells, B-cell-depleted T cells, or PBMCs.

Germline V gene data show CDR1 as MGHDK and CDR2 as SYGVNS. J lost 1 base, V lost 5 bases, and 4 bases had no gene match. CDR3 length: 15 residues. Source study methods: For nucleated cells, counts were estimated from reference gene primer amplification. Libraries were prepared by immunoSEQ multiplex PCR; TCRdb keeps only in-frame clonotypes and omits some of them. V, J and clone size reflect that table, while D and trimming were determined from the DNA. The table includes some 250,000 clones, around 86% detected once. The sequence was collected from a woman in her twenties or thirties who had recovered from COVID-19. Sequencing used peripheral blood. The J gene is TRBJ2-3, the V gene TRBV25-1; 9 positions match TRBD2. The CDR3 DNA is TGTGCCAGCAGTTTGTCTAGCGGGGGCACAGATACGCAGTATTTT. This gives the protein CASSLSSGGTDTQYF.